One and the same sample provided the 22 T cell receptor beta chains below, sequenced in a study of STAT3 mutations in large granular lymphocyte leukemia. Points from the study as a whole: At least one immunodominant TCR beta clonotype appeared in every T-cell large granular lymphocyte leukemia patient.

Their antigens are not known. Sequencing was performed with immunoSEQ multiplex PCR; in TCRdb, only in-frame clones are kept and a portion is missing. The table shows about 6,600 clones, with 45% to 60% occurring only once. Sequencing was carried out using peripheral blood mononuclear cells. These TCRs come from a boy aged 5-17 years with T-cell large granular lymphocyte leukemia. Some clones in this sample may be carry-over from other donors' samples.

This clone was found once. V and J are TRBV13 and TRBJ2-7; D is ambiguous. The CDR3 has 13 residues. CDR1 is PRHDT, CDR2 FYEKMQ, per germline (reference sequence). V dropped 2 bases and J dropped 4 bases, with 9 bases sitting between them. The DNA of the CDR3 is TGTGCCAGCAGCTTATGGGCCAGATACGAGCAGTACTTC. Protein product: CASSLWARYEQYF.

This clone has only one observation. J is TRBJ2-3 and V is TRBV5-1; no definite D call. Germline loops: CDR1 SGHRS, CDR2 YFSETQ. The CDR3 contains 16 residues. Trimming removed 0 bases at V and 1 base at J, with 12 bases between. The CDR3 is CASSLGGRHGTDTQYF. The CDR3 DNA follows: TGCGCCAGCAGCTTGGGCGGTAGACATGGCACAGATACGCAGTATTTT.

This clone has a handful of counts. The chain recombines TRBV5-1 with TRBJ2-1, with unresolved D. The CDR3 loop spans 13 amino acids. The germline V gene encodes CDR1 SGHRS and CDR2 YFSETQ. Trimming left V 10 bases short and J 8 bases short, with 19 bases between. DNA for the CDR3: TGCGCCTCCTTTAGGGTAGGCGGCTATGAGCAGTTCTTC. This encodes CASFRVGGYEQFF.

This clone turned up a few times. At one of its ends the junction is not consistent with the germline gene, which may arise from a read error. This chain uses TRBV7-7 with TRBJ2-7; D is perhaps TRBD1 or TRBD2 (5 bases each). This CDR3 is 13 amino acids long. Germline CDR1 and CDR2: SSHAT and FNYEAQ (reference sequence). This CDR3 reads CASSQDWGHEQYF. The DNA of the CDR3 is TGTGCTAGCAGCCAGGACTGGGGCCACGAGCAGTACTTC.

The V gene is TRBV7-2, the J gene TRBJ2-7; D remains unclear. The CDR3 sequence is 11 residues long. Germline V gene data show CDR1 as SGHTA and CDR2 as FQGNSA. The CDR3 reads CASGRFYEQYF. As DNA, the CDR3 is TGTGCGAGTGGGCGTTTCTACGAGCAGTACTTC.

V and J are TRBV15 and TRBJ2-7; no definite D call. The length of the CDR3 is 14 residues. Germline V gene lookup returns CDR1 LNHNV and CDR2 YYDKDF (reference sequence). The V gene lost 6 bases and the J gene lost 2 bases, with 14 bases spanning the gap. The CDR3 sequence is CATSSLGLTYEQYF. DNA of the CDR3: TGTGCCACCAGTAGTCTAGGGCTGACCTACGAGCAGTACTTC.

The V and J genes are TRBV7-9 and TRBJ2-2; D is perhaps TRBD1 (6 bases). Germline CDR1 reads SEHNR; CDR2 reads FQNEAQ (reference sequence). The V gene lost 5 bases and the J gene lost 4 bases, with 11 bases spanning the gap. The CDR3 length is 14 residues. The CDR3 region has the DNA TGTGCCAGCAGCCCAGGGGCGGGCACCGGGGAGCTGTTTTTT. Translating gives CASSPGAGTGELFF.

This clone was found a few times. J is TRBJ2-7 and V is TRBV5-1; D perhaps matches TRBD2 (5 bases). The V gene's germline CDR1 is SGHRS and CDR2 YFSETQ. The CDR3 covers 17 residues. The V end was cut by 5 bases, the J end by 2 bases, with 23 bases between. CDR3 DNA sequence: TGCGCCAGCAGTGGCCGGGAACCGACCATGGAGGCCTACGAGCAGTACTTC. Its protein product is CASSGREPTMEAYEQYF.

This clone was found a few times. This sequence joins TRBV6-5 and TRBJ1-1, with 8 bases matching TRBD1. CDR1 is MNHEY, CDR2 SVGAGI, per germline. CDR3 length: 14 amino acids. V trimming: 2 bases; J trimming: 5 bases; junction bases outside the gene matches: 4. CDR3 amino acids: CASSYQGAKTEAFF. The DNA of the CDR3 is TGTGCCAGCAGTTACCAGGGGGCGAAGACTGAAGCTTTCTTT.

The J gene is TRBJ2-5, the V gene TRBV18, with D possibly TRBD1 on 5 matching bases. Trimming left V 4 bases short and J 5 bases short, with 8 bases between. CDR3 length: 12 residues. Germline V gene data show CDR1 as KGHSH and CDR2 as LQKENI. CDR3 nucleotide sequence: TGTGCCAGCTCACTCAGGGTGGAGACCCAGTACTTC. Translation: CASSLRVETQYF.

This clone was seen more than once but under ten times. The chain has TRBV30 and TRBJ1-2; 7 nucleotides align to TRBD1. The CDR3 contains 12 residues. The V segment lost 2 bases and the J segment 7 bases; nucleotides outside the gene matches: 4. Germline-derived CDR1 and CDR2 are GTSNPN and SVGIG (reference sequence). This CDR3 is CAWSNRGGGYTF. CDR3 in DNA: TGTGCCTGGAGTAACAGGGGTGGTGGCTACACCTTC.

The chain links TRBV4-1 to TRBJ2-7; D is unclear. Deletions cut 0 bases from V and 0 bases from J, with 18 bases between. This CDR3 region has 18 residues. In germline, CDR1 is MGHRA, CDR2 YSYEKL. CDR3 loop: CASSQDFWQIVLSYEQYF. CDR3 DNA: TGCGCCAGCAGCCAAGATTTCTGGCAGATAGTCCTCTCCTACGAGCAGTACTTC.

The chain carries TRBV9 and TRBJ2-5; D unclear. V was cut by 3 bases and J by 5 bases, with 11 bases left in between. This CDR3 is 13 amino acids long. The germline gives CDR1 SGDLS, CDR2 YYNGEE. The CDR3 loop is CASSGGRDETQYF. CDR3 nucleotides: TGTGCCAGCAGCGGGGGTAGGGATGAGACCCAGTACTTC.

This clone was seen more than once but under ten times. This chain links TRBV6-5 with TRBJ2-5; no definite D call. This CDR3 comprises 11 residues. Germline-derived CDR1 and CDR2 are MNHEY and SVGAGI. V dropped 8 bases and J dropped 1 base, with 5 bases sitting between them. CDR3 nucleotide sequence: TGTGCCAGCCGCTTCCAAGAGACCCAGTACTTC. It translates to CASRFQETQYF.

The rearrangement joins TRBV25-1 to TRBJ1-5, with D possibly TRBD1 on 6 matching bases. The CDR3 has 12 residues. The V end lost 1 base, the J end lost 16 bases, and 14 bases lay between the germline ends. The germline V gene has CDR1 MGHDK and CDR2 SYGVNS. CDR3 sequence: CASSELLGAKHF. In DNA, the CDR3 is TGTGCCAGCAGTGAATTGTTGGGGGCCAAACATTTT.

V usage is TRBV25-1 and J usage is TRBJ2-5, with 7 positions matching TRBD1. The junction had 5 bases not matched to a gene; V was cut back by 8 bases and J by 2 bases. This CDR3 comprises 13 residues. The germline gives CDR1 MGHDK, CDR2 SYGVNS. CDR3 nucleotide sequence: TGTGCCAGCCGGGACAGTAATCAAGAGACCCAGTACTTC. Amino acid sequence: CASRDSNQETQYF. The whole variable domain, filled in from reference TRBV25-1 and TRBJ2-5, reads EADIYQTPRYLVIGTGKKITLECSQTMGHDKMYWYQQDPGMELHLIHYSYGVNSTEKGDLSSESTVSRIRTEHFPLTLESARPSHTSQYLCASRDSNQETQYFGPGTRLLVL.

This clone has more than one count but fewer than ten. V gene TRBV18 combines with J gene TRBJ1-3; 10 bases align to TRBD1. Germline V gene sequence: CDR1 KGHSH, CDR2 LQKENI. The CDR3 covers 16 residues. V lost 3 bases and J lost 1; bases outside the gene matches: 3. CDR3 sequence: CASSPRQGASGNTIYF. DNA for the CDR3: TGTGCCAGCTCACCGCGACAGGGGGCTTCTGGAAACACCATATATTTT.

This chain connects TRBV4-2 to TRBJ1-5; no reliable D call. V was clipped by 0 bases and J by 4 bases, with 10 bases between them. In germline, CDR1 is LGHNA, CDR2 YNFKEQ. The CDR3 length is 15 residues. Here the CDR3 reads CASSQDFQKNQPQHF. CDR3 in DNA: TGTGCCAGCAGCCAAGACTTCCAGAAAAATCAGCCCCAGCATTTT.

This clone appeared a few times. This sequence joins TRBV6-1 and TRBJ1-4; D gene ambiguous. In germline, CDR1 is MNHNS, CDR2 SASEGT. Trimming took off 11 bases at V and 7 bases at J, with 8 bases between the two ends. The CDR3 extends over 10 amino acids. The DNA of the CDR3 is TGTGCCTTAGGTGGTGAAAAACTGTTTTTT. Amino acids: CALGGEKLFF.

V is TRBV4-1 and J is TRBJ1-2; possible D gene TRBD1, 5 bases. V dropped 0 bases and J dropped 4 bases, with 12 bases sitting between them. The CDR3 consists of 15 residues. Germline lookup yields CDR1 MGHRA and CDR2 YSYEKL. CDR3 region: CASSQDIGDSYGYTF. The DNA of the CDR3 is TGCGCCAGCAGCCAAGATATAGGGGACTCCTATGGCTACACCTTC.

This chain uses TRBV9 with TRBJ2-7; D ambiguous. Trimming removed 4 bases from V and 0 bases from J, with 11 bases in between. This CDR3 is built from 14 residues. Germline-derived CDR1 and CDR2 are SGDLS and YYNGEE. The CDR3 DNA reads as TGTGCCAGCAGCAACCCAGGAGTCTCCTACGAGCAGTACTTC. Protein product: CASSNPGVSYEQYF.

This clone was counted a single time. The CDR3 region is CASSLGTSGYQRSFQETQYF. DNA of the CDR3: TGCGCCAGCAGCTTGGGGACTAGCGGGTATCAGCGGAGTTTCCAAGAGACCCAGTACTTC. V is TRBV5-1 and J is TRBJ2-5; 11 bases line up with TRBD2. The CDR3 covers 20 residues. CDR1 and CDR2 from the germline V gene are SGHRS and YFSETQ. The J segment lost 1 base and the V segment lost 0 bases, leaving 14 bases of the junction unmatched.